This T cell receptor (beta chain) was captured in a study of blood T cell repertoires in COVID-19. With 0 bases removed from V and 5 bases from J, the gap between germline ends came to 17 bases. Germline-derived CDR1 and CDR2 are SGHRS and YFSETQ. The CDR3 sequence is 16 residues long. Methods used by the authors: By means of reference gene primer amplification, nucleated cell counts were estimated. Produced via immunoSEQ multiplex PCR; TCRdb's table is partial and in-frame only. V and J calls and clone size come straight from that table; D and trimming were deduced from the DNA. The sample holds about 370,000 clones, 89% seen once.

Sample: peripheral blood. This sequence originates from a woman aged 25 to 39 with COVID-19, enrolled during active disease. The chain carries TRBV5-1 and TRBJ2-5; no reliable D call. The CDR3 loop is CASSLASGSSWETQYF. DNA of the CDR3: TGCGCCAGCAGCTTGGCCTCAGGATCCTCCTGGGAGACCCAGTACTTC.